The clone carrying this T cell receptor beta chain was picked up many times. Its antigen is unidentified. This specimen comes from a study of T cells in Graves' hyperthyroidism and ophthalmopathy. Using RNA transcripts as the source, TCR beta CDR3 regions were amplified. When the TCR CDR3 underwent first-round RT-PCR, the HTBI primer set was used. TCRdb independently ran MiXCR on the multiplex PCR reads; one entry per CDR3 protein. The sample contains fewer than 450,000 distinct CDR3 sequences, about a sixth of which appear only once. Notes on the study in general: Researchers found most expanded thyroid clonotypes above 0.001 in blood as well.

Germline CDR1 and CDR2: GTSNPN and SVGIG (reference sequence). This CDR3 contains 15 residues. V was clipped by 2 bases and J by 6 bases, with 19 bases between them. This receptor was obtained from a woman in her thirties with Graves' hyperthyroidism that later progressed to Graves' ophthalmopathy. This rearrangement joins TRBV30 to TRBJ1-2, with D perhaps matching TRBD1 (5 bases). What was sequenced was blood. CDR3 bases: TGTGCCTGGAGTCAATCGGGACCGTTTTCTGATGGCTACACCTTC. It codes for CAWSQSGPFSDGYTF.